This entry describes one T cell receptor (beta chain). This sample was included in a study of control samples from healthy donors and cancer patients. The CDR3 contains 14 residues. Germline lookup yields CDR1 SGHAT and CDR2 FQNNGV. The V end lost 5 bases, the J end lost 2 bases, and 13 bases lay between the germline ends. Clones were sequenced by immunoSEQ multiplex PCR, and TCRdb holds only the in-frame ones, with some missing. Seen here are over 60,000 clones, about 90% observed once, and the top ten hold 1.9%. This rearrangement joins TRBV11-2 to TRBJ2-7, with D possibly matching TRBD1 (5 bases). The material sequenced was PBMCs. This sequence was found in a woman aged 55 to 70 with head and neck cancer. The CDR3 reads CASSPPAGPYEQYF. The CDR3 DNA is TGTGCCAGCAGCCCACCTGCAGGGCCCTACGAGCAGTACTTC.